This passage covers 29 T cell receptor beta chains from one sample sequenced in a study of shared clonotypes between healthy human individuals. Generated by immunoSEQ multiplex PCR, the TCRdb table keeps only in-frame clones and is missing some. The sample consists of approximately 2,300,000 clones, less than 95% of them appearing once. Sequencing was performed on naive CD4+ T cells from PBMCs. Subset meaning: CD45RA+ positively selected. The receptors originated from a man aged 18 to 35 in good health. Some clones in this sample may be carry-over from other donors' samples.

The V call is TRBV28, the J call TRBJ1-3, with D tentatively TRBD1 (6 bases). The CDR3 has 15 residues. CDR1 MDHEN and CDR2 SYDVKM come from the germline V gene. Deletions cut 6 bases from V and 4 bases from J, with 16 bases between. The CDR3 sequence is CASSEYRDSGNTIYF. Written as DNA, the CDR3 is TGTGCCAGCAGCGAGTACAGGGACTCCGGAAACACCATATATTTT.

The chain uses TRBV7-2 and TRBJ2-2; D is uncertain. The germline V gene encodes CDR1 SGHTA and CDR2 FQGNSA. This CDR3 has 17 residues. Trimming stripped 2 bases from V and 6 bases from J, with 19 bases between. CDR3 loop: CASSLSVHSVGSGELFF. The CDR3 DNA sequence: TGTGCCAGCAGCTTATCGGTCCACAGCGTCGGGTCCGGGGAGCTGTTTTTT. Looking up the rest from reference TRBV7-2 and TRBJ2-2 gives the full variable domain: GAGVSQSPSNKVTEKGKDVELRCDPISGHTALYWYRQSLGQGLEFLIYFQGNSAPDKSGLPSDRFSAERTGGSVSTLTIQRTQQEDSAVYLCASSLSVHSVGSGELFFGEGSRLTVL.

The gene calls are TRBV7-6 and TRBJ2-5; TRBD2 matches at 10 bases. The CDR3 extends over 14 amino acids. Losses at the gene ends were 1 base for V and 5 bases for J; bases not matched to a gene: 1. Germline CDR1 and CDR2: SGHVS and FNYEAQ. CDR3 in amino acids: CASSLGAGGETQYF. CDR3 bases: TGTGCCAGCAGCTTAGGAGCGGGAGGGGAGACCCAGTACTTC.

The chain carries TRBV28 and TRBJ2-1; 7 bases line up with TRBD2. The V gene's germline CDR1 is MDHEN and CDR2 SYDVKM. V shed 5 bases and J 3 bases; nucleotides not matched to a gene: 7. CDR3 size: 15 residues. The CDR3 nucleotides are TGTGCCAGCAGTCTGACTAGCAGGAACTACAATGAGCAGTTCTTC. As protein: CASSLTSRNYNEQFF.

This clone was seen just once. The chain is built from TRBV15 and TRBJ1-3; TRBD1 agrees at 9 bases. The CDR3 is 13 residues long. Trimming took 1 base from V and 14 from J; bases not matched to a gene: 6. Germline values: CDR1 LNHNV, CDR2 YYDKDF (reference sequence). CDR3 protein: CATSRVRTGDLYF. CDR3 sequence (DNA): TGTGCCACCAGCAGAGTCAGGACAGGGGACCTATATTTT.

The chain is built from TRBV18 and TRBJ2-1; no firm D call. V was shortened by 3 bases and J by 9 bases, with 15 bases between the two germline ends. Germline loops: CDR1 KGHSH, CDR2 LQKENI. The CDR3 extends over 14 amino acids. In DNA, the CDR3 is TGTGCCAGCTCACCGTCACCGCTTGACGGTGAGCAGTTCTTC. Amino acids: CASSPSPLDGEQFF. Full variable domain (missing parts from reference TRBV18 and TRBJ2-1): NAGVMQNPRHLVRRRGQEARLRCSPMKGHSHVYWYRQLPEEGLKFMVYLQKENIIDESGMPKERFSAEFPKEGPSILRIQQVVRGDSAAYFCASSPSPLDGEQFFGPGTRLTVL.

The gene calls are TRBV27 and TRBJ1-1; 8 bases line up with TRBD1. Trimming at V came to 4 bases and at J to 1 base, leaving 5 bases not matched to a gene. This CDR3 is built from 15 residues. CDR1 is MNHEY, CDR2 SMNVEV, per germline (reference sequence). The CDR3: CASSSRGLKNTEAFF. CDR3 nucleotides: TGTGCCAGCAGTTCCAGGGGGCTGAAGAACACTGAAGCTTTCTTT.

This chain connects TRBV4-1 to TRBJ2-1; 11 bases align to TRBD2. The V gene end was trimmed by 4 bases and the J gene end by 8 bases; junction bases not matched to a gene: 22. The CDR3 contains 20 residues. From germline, CDR1 is MGHRA and CDR2 YSYEKL. The CDR3 loop reads CASSRRSRAPGLAATDEQFF. Here the CDR3 DNA reads TGCGCCAGCAGCCGTAGGAGTAGGGCACCGGGACTAGCGGCCACGGATGAGCAGTTCTTC.

As to this clone: Within the sample, other DNA sequences also encode this same CDR3. The genes are TRBV5-1 and TRBJ2-7; D gene uncertain. The ends were cut back, 0 bases at V and 4 bases at J, with 8 bases in the middle. This CDR3 is 13 amino acids long. CDR1 and CDR2 from the germline V gene are SGHRS and YFSETQ. The CDR3 DNA follows: TGCGCCAGCAGCTTGGGACCAACGTACGAGCAGTACTTC. Its protein is CASSLGPTYEQYF.

J is TRBJ2-7 and V is TRBV28; possibly TRBD2 for D (6 bases). Germline V CDR1 and CDR2: MDHEN, SYDVKM. Trimming cost V 4 bases and J 5 bases, with 9 bases left between them. The CDR3 has 12 amino acids. The CDR3 nucleotides read TGTGCCAGCAGTTCCAGGGAGGACGAGCAGTACTTC. This encodes CASSSREDEQYF.

The chain is built from TRBV27 and TRBJ2-7; D remains unclear. The CDR3 runs to 11 residues. CDR1 is MNHEY and CDR2 is SMNVEV in the germline V gene (reference sequence). Between the trimmed V and J ends, which lost 6 bases and 2 bases, there was a span of 5 bases. The CDR3 bases are TGTGCCAGCAGCGACACCTACGAGCAGTACTTC. Residues: CASSDTYEQYF.

V is TRBV18 and J is TRBJ1-2; D gene uncertain. The CDR3 is 14 residues long. In germline, CDR1 is KGHSH, CDR2 LQKENI. Deletions cut 2 bases from V and 6 bases from J, with 13 bases between. The DNA of the CDR3 is TGTGCCAGCTCACCAATTGAGGGCATAAATGGCTACACCTTC. This gives the protein CASSPIEGINGYTF.

In the case of this clone: This CDR3 is also generated by other DNA sequences in the sample. The chain is built from TRBV28 and TRBJ2-5; D remains ambiguous. CDR1 is MDHEN, CDR2 SYDVKM, per germline. The CDR3 runs 12 residues. Trimming shortened V by 6 bases and J by 5 bases, and 10 bases separated the two germline ends. CDR3: CASSLLRETQYF. DNA of the CDR3: TGTGCCAGCAGCCTCTTGAGGGAGACCCAGTACTTC.

A note on this clone: The same CDR3 arises from other DNA sequences in this sample as well. The chain joins TRBV19 to TRBJ2-2; possible D gene TRBD1, 5 bases. CDR1 and CDR2 (germline): LNHDA, SQIVND (reference sequence). V was cut by 2 bases and J by 1 base, with 5 bases left in between. The CDR3 contains 14 residues. The CDR3 protein is CASSIQGNTGELFF. The CDR3 DNA sequence: TGTGCCAGTAGTATACAGGGGAACACCGGGGAGCTGTTTTTT.

The chain has TRBV19 and TRBJ2-2, with D perhaps TRBD2 (5 bases). Trimming removed 8 bases at V and 7 bases at J, with 17 bases between. The CDR3 consists of 14 residues. In germline, CDR1 is LNHDA, CDR2 SQIVND (reference sequence). As DNA, the CDR3 is TGTGCCAGTCTTGACTCCTCCGAGGGCGGGGAGCTGTTTTTT. It translates to CASLDSSEGGELFF.

This rearrangement joins TRBV28 to TRBJ1-2; D perhaps matches TRBD1 (6 bases). The germline V and J ends were trimmed by 5 bases and 8 bases, with 21 bases remaining between them. This CDR3 spans 15 amino acids. The germline CDR1 and CDR2 sequences are MDHEN and SYDVKM. The CDR3 reads CASSPPRSGGGGYTF. CDR3 nucleotide sequence: TGTGCCAGCAGTCCCCCCCGCTCGGGGGGGGGCGGCTACACCTTC.

The V call is TRBV6-5, the J call TRBJ2-7; D is unclear. CDR3 size: 13 residues. Germline-derived CDR1 and CDR2 are MNHEY and SVGAGI. The V end lost 2 bases, the J end lost 3 bases, and 8 bases lay between the germline ends. The CDR3 sequence is CASSYGQNYEQYF. The CDR3 coding sequence is TGTGCCAGCAGTTACGGCCAGAACTACGAGCAGTACTTC.

The gene calls are TRBV7-9 and TRBJ2-3, with D uncertain. The CDR3 is 11 residues long. Trimming took 4 bases from V and 5 from J, leaving 4 bases between them. CDR1 and CDR2 from the germline V gene are SEHNR and FQNEAQ (reference sequence). CDR3 in amino acids: CASSYQDTQYF. CDR3 coding DNA: TGTGCCAGCAGCTACCAAGATACGCAGTATTTT.

The gene calls are TRBV11-2 and TRBJ1-5, with 7 bases fitting TRBD1. CDR3 length equals 15 residues. CDR1 is SGHAT, CDR2 FQNNGV, per germline. Unmatched junction bases numbered 9, after V lost 5 bases and J lost 5 bases. The CDR3 is CASSPADRDDQPQHF. In nucleotides, the CDR3 is TGTGCCAGCAGCCCGGCCGACAGGGATGATCAGCCCCAGCATTTT.

The CDR3 DNA reads TGTGCCAGCAGCATCACGGAGTCCTACGAGCAGTACTTC. It encodes CASSITESYEQYF. V is TRBV6-6 and J is TRBJ2-5; no definite D call. The DNA end is more similar to TRBJ2-7, so the J call may be wrong. The CDR3 runs to 13 residues. CDR1 and CDR2 from the germline V gene are MNHNY and SVGAGI (reference sequence).

The chain couples TRBV9 to TRBJ2-1; D gene uncertain. The CDR3 consists of 14 residues. V lost 0 bases and J lost 2, with 6 bases in between. CDR1 and CDR2 (germline): SGDLS, YYNGEE. This CDR3 is CASSVEGTYNEQFF. CDR3 in DNA: TGTGCCAGCAGCGTAGAGGGAACCTACAATGAGCAGTTCTTC.

This chain links TRBV6-1 with TRBJ2-1; possible D gene TRBD1, 5 bases. The CDR3 is made up of 14 amino acids. Per germline, CDR1 MNHNS and CDR2 SASEGT. Trimming shortened V by 2 bases and J by 1 base, and 6 bases separated the two germline ends. CDR3 sequence reads: CASSEQGSYNEQFF. As DNA, the CDR3 is TGTGCCAGCAGTGAACAGGGATCCTACAATGAGCAGTTCTTC.

The rearrangement uses TRBV5-8 and TRBJ2-5, with D possibly TRBD2 on 6 matching bases. Germline CDR1 is SGHTS and CDR2 is YDEGEE. The CDR3 covers 15 residues. V lost 2 bases, J lost 1 base, and 12 bases lay in between. The CDR3 bases are TGTGCCAGCAGCTTCCAAGGGAGGCTCCAAGAGACCCAGTACTTC. Its protein is CASSFQGRLQETQYF.

The chain is built from TRBV7-9 and TRBJ2-3; no clear D. There are 13 residues in the CDR3. Trimming cost V 1 base and J 4 bases, with 6 bases left between them. The germline V gene has CDR1 SEHNR and CDR2 FQNEAQ (reference sequence). The CDR3 coding sequence is TGTGCCAGCAGCTTAGGAAACCCAGATACGCAGTATTTT. It codes for CASSLGNPDTQYF.

This chain connects TRBV28 to TRBJ1-5; perhaps TRBD1 as D (5 bases). The CDR3 contains 17 residues. V shed 6 bases and J shed 0 bases, with 18 bases lying between them. The germline V gene has CDR1 MDHEN and CDR2 SYDVKM. The CDR3 DNA sequence: TGTGCCAGCAGCCCGGGGGTAGCTTGGGTTAGCAATCAGCCCCAGCATTTT. This codes for CASSPGVAWVSNQPQHF.

This chain uses TRBV21-1 with TRBJ1-1. TRBV21-1 is listed as a pseudogene. CDR3 size: 16 residues. CDR3 region: CASSKARRTVNTEAFF. As DNA, the CDR3 is TGTGCCAGCAGCAAAGCTCGACGGACGGTGAACACTGAAGCTTTCTTT.

Details on this clone: Other DNA variants within this sample encode the same CDR3. Here the CDR3 reads CASSLALAGTNEQFF. CDR3 coding DNA: TGCGCCAGCAGCTTGGCACTAGCGGGGACTAATGAGCAGTTCTTC. This chain links TRBV5-1 with TRBJ2-1; 10 nucleotides align to TRBD2. Trimming removed 0 bases from V and 7 bases from J; junction bases left unmatched: 4. Germline V gene lookup returns CDR1 SGHRS and CDR2 YFSETQ. The CDR3 runs 15 residues.

On this clone: Other DNA variants within this sample encode the same CDR3. The rearrangement joins TRBV29-1 to TRBJ2-1; a weak D match, TRBD1 (6 bases). V lost 3 bases and J lost 5, with 8 bases in between. Germline V CDR1 and CDR2: SQVTM, ANQGSEA. This CDR3 is built from 12 residues. Here the CDR3 reads CSVETGDNEQFF. The CDR3 DNA sequence: TGCAGCGTTGAGACAGGCGACAATGAGCAGTTCTTC.

This rearrangement joins TRBV28 to TRBJ1-5; 7 bases fit TRBD1. In germline, CDR1 is MDHEN, CDR2 SYDVKM. The junction had 6 bases not matched to a gene; V was cut back by 7 bases and J by 3 bases. This CDR3 region has 14 residues. The CDR3 DNA follows: TGTGCCAGCACCACAGGGACAGTCAATCAGCCCCAGCATTTT. Protein sequence: CASTTGTVNQPQHF.